This record covers a single TCR beta chain. The target antigen is unknown. Germline CDR1 and CDR2: LNHDA and SQIVND (reference sequence). V lost 5 bases and J 4 bases, leaving 8 bases between the germline ends. The CDR3 loop spans 12 amino acids. Assay: immunoSEQ multiplex PCR; the TCRdb copy retains only in-frame clones and omits some. The table shows 30,000 to 40,000 clones, with roughly 85% occurring only once. The data derive from a study of STAT5B mutations in CD4+ large granular lymphocyte leukemia. The study's findings and limits: The CD4+ versus CD8+ T-LGLL clonality difference may reflect limited sample size. Patient CD4-sorted repertoires looked more clonal than healthy CD4+ repertoires, even without putative leukemic clones.

This TCR was recovered from a human donor in good health. This chain joins TRBV19 and TRBJ1-2; D is possibly TRBD1 (6 bases). Input material: CD4+ T cells from blood buffy coats. Here the CDR3 reads CASSPDSYGYTF. The DNA of the CDR3 is TGTGCCAGTAGTCCGGACAGCTATGGCTACACCTTC.